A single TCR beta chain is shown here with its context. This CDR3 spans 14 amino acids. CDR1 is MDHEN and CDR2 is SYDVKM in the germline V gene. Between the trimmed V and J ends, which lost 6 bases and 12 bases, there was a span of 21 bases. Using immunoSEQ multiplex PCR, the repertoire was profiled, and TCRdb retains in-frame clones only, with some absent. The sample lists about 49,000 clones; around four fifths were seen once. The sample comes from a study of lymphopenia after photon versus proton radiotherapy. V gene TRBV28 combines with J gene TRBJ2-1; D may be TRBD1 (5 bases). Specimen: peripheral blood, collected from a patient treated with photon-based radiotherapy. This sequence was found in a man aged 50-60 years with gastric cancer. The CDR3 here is CASSPWADKEWQFF. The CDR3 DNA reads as TGTGCCAGCAGCCCCTGGGCGGACAAGGAGTGGCAGTTCTTC.